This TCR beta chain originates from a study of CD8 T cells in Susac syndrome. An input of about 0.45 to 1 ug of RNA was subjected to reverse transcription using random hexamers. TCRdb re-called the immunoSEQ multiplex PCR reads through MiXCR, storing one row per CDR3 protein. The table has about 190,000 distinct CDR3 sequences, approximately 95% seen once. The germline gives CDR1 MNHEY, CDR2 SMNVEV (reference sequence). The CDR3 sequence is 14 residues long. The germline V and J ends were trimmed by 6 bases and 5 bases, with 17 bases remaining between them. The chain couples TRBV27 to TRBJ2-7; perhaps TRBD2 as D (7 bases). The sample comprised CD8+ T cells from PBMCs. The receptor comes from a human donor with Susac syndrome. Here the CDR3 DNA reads TGTGCCAGCAGACCGCAGGCGGGGGCCCACGAGCAGTACTTC. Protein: CASRPQAGAHEQYF.